This is a list of T cell receptor beta chains from one sample in a study of regulatory dendritic cells for organ transplantation. Data came from immunoSEQ multiplex PCR; TCRdb stores just in-frame clones and leaves some out. The sample comprises 28,000 or so clones, roughly four fifths of which are singletons, and approximately 0.094% rests with the top ten. Specimen: naive CD4+ T cells from blood. Receptors originate from a human donor in good health. CDR3s include the opening cysteine and the closing phenylalanine or tryptophan. The D gene is left open where the match is weak. A clone size is listed for some rows: how often the clone was seen (once, few, many), or a class if it is expanded.

TRBV7-3,TRBJ1-2,.,.,CASSLTGGANTGYTF,TGTGCCAGCAGCTTAACGGGAGGGGCCAATACAGGCTACACCTTC
TRBV6-1,TRBJ2-7,.,TRBD1,CASLSGTGVDEQYF,TGTGCCAGTTTGTCCGGGACAGGGGTCGACGAGCAGTACTTC
TRBV11-3,TRBJ2-7,.,TRBD1,CASSLEGGGYEQYF,TGTGCCAGCAGCTTAGAAGGGGGCGGGTACGAGCAGTACTTC
TRBV5-6,TRBJ1-2,.,.,CASSWGQGAAGGHTF,.
TRBV2,TRBJ1-5,.,.,CASGPRTGGNQPQHF,TGTGCCAGCGGTCCTCGGACGGGGGGTAATCAGCCCCAGCATTTT
TRBV19,TRBJ2-3,.,TRBD1,CASSIRDRGTDTQYF,TGTGCCAGTAGTATTCGGGACAGGGGCACAGATACGCAGTATTTT
TRBV2,TRBJ2-1,.,.,CASSETGAYNEQFF,TGTGCCAGCAGTGAGACAGGAGCCTACAATGAGCAGTTCTTC
TRBV7-2,TRBJ1-6,few,.,CASSPPGWNSPLHF,TGTGCCAGCAGCCCGCCCGGTTGGAATTCACCCCTCCACTTT
TRBV7-9,TRBJ2-7,.,TRBD1,CASSLGGQGYEQYF,TGTGCCAGCAGCTTAGGGGGACAGGGCTACGAGCAGTACTTC
TRBV29-1,TRBJ1-4,.,TRBD1,CSVRQGADEKLFF,TGCAGCGTGAGACAGGGGGCTGATGAAAAACTGTTTTTT
TRBV12-5,TRBJ2-1,few,TRBD2,CASGLSSGGQFF,TGTGCTAGTGGTTTAAGCAGCGGGGGGCAGTTCTTC
TRBV19,TRBJ2-5,.,.,CASSRNPGLQETQYF,TGTGCCAGTAGTCGCAACCCGGGACTGCAAGAGACCCAGTACTTC
TRBV29-1,TRBJ1-5,.,TRBD1,CSVGQGTGANQPQHF,TGCAGCGTAGGTCAAGGGACAGGGGCTAATCAGCCCCAGCATTTT
TRBV29-1,TRBJ2-5,once,.,CSVPPGLGGETQYF,TGCAGCGTTCCCCCCGGGCTAGGGGGTGAGACCCAGTACTTC
TRBV21-1,TRBJ1-5,few,.,CASSVSGGVGNQPQHF,TGTGCCAGCAGCGTTAGCGGGGGGGTAGGCAATCAGCCCCAGCATTTT
TRBV6-1,TRBJ2-5,.,.,CASDNGQGQETQYF,TGTGCCAGCGATAACGGGCAGGGACAAGAGACCCAGTACTTC
TRBV11-1,TRBJ2-3,.,TRBD2,CASSPGGRGGPDTQYF,TGTGCCAGCAGCCCCGGCGGGCGGGGGGGACCAGATACGCAGTATTTT
TRBV7-2,TRBJ1-2,.,.,CASSSLWEEGYTF,TGTGCCAGCAGCTCTCTATGGGAGGAGGGCTACACCTTC
TRBV19,TRBJ2-3,.,.,CASSSRRASDTQYF,TGTGCCAGTAGTTCTCGCAGGGCGTCAGATACGCAGTATTTT
TRBV7-9,TRBJ2-3,.,TRBD2,CASSLAMRRGASDTQYF,TGTGCCAGCAGCTTAGCTATGAGGCGGGGGGCTTCAGATACGCAGTATTTT
TRBV7-2,TRBJ2-3,.,.,CASSLGPGGIGDTQYF,TGTGCCAGCAGCTTAGGCCCAGGCGGGATAGGAGATACGCAGTATTTT
TRBV10-3,TRBJ1-2,.,.,CALSSIEGGYTF,TGTGCCCTCTCGTCGATCGAGGGTGGCTACACCTTC
TRBV5-5,TRBJ2-1,once,.,CASSLFGGGDNEQFF,TGTGCCAGCAGCTTGTTTGGGGGCGGAGACAATGAGCAGTTCTTC
TRBV18,TRBJ2-1,.,TRBD2,CASSPPTSGGAINNEQFF,TGTGCCAGCTCACCACCTACTAGCGGGGGGGCTATCAACAATGAGCAGTTCTTC
TRBV6-5,TRBJ1-1,.,.,CASRSDSNEAFF,TGTGCCAGCAGGTCAGACAGCAATGAAGCTTTCTTT
TRBV5-1,TRBJ2-1,.,TRBD2,CASSLVVAGGNEQFF,TGCGCCAGCAGCTTGGTTGTAGCGGGGGGAAATGAGCAGTTCTTC
TRBV6-5,TRBJ2-5,.,.,CASSLPGSETQYF,TGTGCCAGCAGCCTTCCCGGGTCGGAGACCCAGTACTTC
TRBV27,TRBJ1-4,.,TRBD1,CASSAWDREEKLFF,TGTGCCAGCAGTGCCTGGGACAGGGAGGAAAAACTGTTTTTT
TRBV5-4,TRBJ2-7,.,.,CASSPEEGTYEQYF,TGTGCCAGCAGCCCCGAGGAGGGCACTTACGAGCAGTACTTC
TRBV6-6,TRBJ1-6,.,TRBD1,CASIPGQGAQPLHF,TGTGCCAGCATACCGGGACAGGGGGCGCAGCCCCTCCACTTT
TRBV7-9,TRBJ1-3,.,.,CASSLQGPSGNTIYF,TGTGCCAGCAGCTTACAGGGCCCGTCTGGAAACACCATATATTTT
TRBV11-3,TRBJ2-3,.,TRBD2,CASSSGLAGTDTQYF,TGTGCCAGCAGCTCTGGACTAGCGGGCACAGATACGCAGTATTTT
TRBV25-1,TRBJ1-1,.,TRBD1,CASLGTGGTEAFF,TGTGCCAGCCTCGGGACAGGGGGCACTGAAGCTTTCTTT
TRBV7-3,TRBJ2-5,.,TRBD2,CASSFQGGQETQYF,TGTGCCAGCAGCTTCCAGGGAGGGCAGGAGACCCAGTACTTC
TRBV10-3,TRBJ2-3,.,TRBD2,CAISFGVTSGGTDTQYF,TGTGCCATCAGTTTTGGGGTGACTAGCGGGGGCACAGATACGCAGTATTTT
TRBV7-9,TRBJ1-4,.,TRBD1,CASRSSGTGRNEKLFF,TGTGCCAGCAGATCCTCCGGGACAGGGAGAAATGAAAAACTGTTTTTT
TRBV11-2,TRBJ1-2,few,TRBD1,CASSFPDRGYGYTF,TGTGCCAGCAGCTTCCCGGACAGGGGCTATGGCTACACCTTC
TRBV29-1,TRBJ1-2,.,TRBD1,CSVDRDRGSGYTF,TGCAGCGTAGACCGGGACAGGGGAAGTGGCTACACCTTC
TRBV5-6,TRBJ2-5,.,.,CASSFGTSEETQYF,TGTGCCAGCAGCTTCGGGACTTCTGAAGAGACCCAGTACTTC
TRBV5-8,TRBJ1-5,.,TRBD1,CASTPWGQGSNQPQHF,TGTGCCAGCACACCCTGGGGACAGGGAAGCAATCAGCCCCAGCATTTT
TRBV18,TRBJ2-7,.,.,CASSLTGASGGNSYEQYF,TGTGCCAGCTCACTAACGGGGGCCTCAGGGGGAAATTCCTACGAGCAGTACTTC
TRBV19,TRBJ1-2,.,.,CASSMDRGPRDYTF,TGTGCCAGTAGTATGGATAGGGGCCCCCGCGACTACACCTTC
TRBV2,TRBJ1-6,.,.,CASSEGTGNSPLHF,TGTGCCAGCAGTGAGGGCACCGGTAATTCACCCCTCCACTTT